This is a list of T cell receptor beta chains from one sample in a study of cytomegalovirus exposure and HLA in healthy donors. Sequencing was performed with immunoSEQ multiplex PCR; in TCRdb, only in-frame clones are kept and a portion is missing. Among about 230,000 clones listed, around 88% were seen once. Input material: PBMCs. All receptors derive from a woman in her late teens or twenties in good health and CMV-seronegative. CDR3s include the opening cysteine and the closing phenylalanine or tryptophan. D genes are given only for firm matches. A row's size may be missing; if present it is once, few, many or a size class.

j_call: TRBJ1-4; clone_size: -; d_call: -; v_call: TRBV19; cdr3_nt: TGTGCCAGTAGTAGAGGCAGGAGGAATGAAAAACTGTTTTTT; cdr3_aa: CASSRGRRNEKLFF
j_call: TRBJ2-2; clone_size: -; d_call: TRBD1; v_call: TRBV7-6; cdr3_nt: TGTGCCAGCAGCGCAACAGGGGCTGGGGAGCTGTTTTTT; cdr3_aa: CASSATGAGELFF
j_call: TRBJ2-5; clone_size: once; d_call: -; v_call: TRBV7-3; cdr3_nt: TGTGCCGGACTACCAAGAGACTTCCAAGAGACCCAGTACTTC; cdr3_aa: CAGLPRDFQETQYF
j_call: TRBJ1-1; clone_size: few; d_call: -; v_call: TRBV30; cdr3_nt: TGTGCCTGGAGTGTCCAGGGGTACACTGAAGCTTTCTTT; cdr3_aa: CAWSVQGYTEAFF
j_call: TRBJ2-7; clone_size: -; d_call: TRBD2; v_call: TRBV6-1; cdr3_nt: TGTGCCAGCAGTGAAAAGGTTAGCGGGGACGAGCAGTACTTC; cdr3_aa: CASSEKVSGDEQYF
j_call: TRBJ1-2; clone_size: -; d_call: TRBD1; v_call: TRBV6-6; cdr3_nt: TGTGCCAGCAGTTCGGCCGGGACAGATTATGGCTACACCTTC; cdr3_aa: CASSSAGTDYGYTF
j_call: TRBJ2-2; clone_size: -; d_call: -; v_call: TRBV30; cdr3_nt: TGTGCCTGGAGTGGGTGGGGCAGTGAATCGGCCGGGGAGCTGTTTTTT; cdr3_aa: CAWSGWGSESAGELFF
j_call: TRBJ2-7; clone_size: -; d_call: TRBD1; v_call: TRBV19; cdr3_nt: TGTGCCAGTATGAACAGGGGCTCCTACGAGCAGTACTTC; cdr3_aa: CASMNRGSYEQYF
j_call: TRBJ1-5; clone_size: -; d_call: -; v_call: TRBV4-3; cdr3_nt: TGCGCCAGCAGCCAAGATAAGGATTCAATCGACGGGAATCAGCCCCAGCATTTT; cdr3_aa: CASSQDKDSIDGNQPQHF
j_call: TRBJ1-3; clone_size: -; d_call: -; v_call: TRBV5-1; cdr3_nt: TGCGCCAGCAGCTTGACCTTTCGAGACACCATATATTTT; cdr3_aa: CASSLTFRDTIYF
j_call: TRBJ2-3; clone_size: once; d_call: -; v_call: TRBV4-1; cdr3_nt: TGCGCCAGCAGCCAAGTGGGCTTCACAGATACGCAGTATTTT; cdr3_aa: CASSQVGFTDTQYF
j_call: TRBJ2-5; clone_size: -; d_call: -; v_call: TRBV21-1; cdr3_nt: TGTGCCAGCAGCAAATTGAGGGACAGATGGCAAGAGACCCAGTACTTC; cdr3_aa: CASSKLRDRWQETQYF
j_call: TRBJ2-2; clone_size: -; d_call: TRBD2; v_call: TRBV4-3; cdr3_nt: TGCGCCAGCAGCCAAGATGGCCCCCAGACGGAGACTAGCGGATACACCGGGGAGCTGTTTTTT; cdr3_aa: CASSQDGPQTETSGYTGELFF
j_call: TRBJ1-4; clone_size: -; d_call: TRBD1; v_call: TRBV7-2; cdr3_nt: TGTGCCAGCAGCAGGACAGGGATCTATGAAAAACTGTTTTTT; cdr3_aa: CASSRTGIYEKLFF
j_call: TRBJ1-1; clone_size: -; d_call: -; v_call: TRBV5-6; cdr3_nt: TGTGCCAGCAGCTTGGAATTGACAGCCACTGAAGCTTTCTTT; cdr3_aa: CASSLELTATEAFF
j_call: TRBJ2-7; clone_size: -; d_call: TRBD1; v_call: TRBV6-5; cdr3_nt: TGTGCCAGCACCCTGGACAGGGGGTACGAGCAGTACTTC; cdr3_aa: CASTLDRGYEQYF
j_call: TRBJ2-6; clone_size: -; d_call: TRBD1; v_call: TRBV2; cdr3_nt: TGTGCCAGCAGTCCCGGGGACAGGGCGTCCCCTGGGGCCAACGTCCTGACTTTC; cdr3_aa: CASSPGDRASPGANVLTF
j_call: TRBJ2-1; clone_size: -; d_call: -; v_call: TRBV4-2; cdr3_nt: TGTGCCAGCAGCCAAGATAGGAATAGCGGCAATGAGCAGTTCTTC; cdr3_aa: CASSQDRNSGNEQFF
j_call: TRBJ1-2; clone_size: -; d_call: TRBD1; v_call: TRBV6-5; cdr3_nt: TGTGCCAGCAGTTACAGGATCGGACAGGGTGGTGAAGGCTACACCTTC; cdr3_aa: CASSYRIGQGGEGYTF
j_call: TRBJ2-6; clone_size: -; d_call: TRBD1; v_call: TRBV19; cdr3_nt: TGTGCCAGTAGTATCCGGGGACAGTTATACTCTGGGGCCAACGTCCTGACTTTC; cdr3_aa: CASSIRGQLYSGANVLTF
j_call: TRBJ2-2; clone_size: -; d_call: -; v_call: TRBV5-6; cdr3_nt: TGTGCCAGCAGCTGGGACCCCGGGAGAAACACCGGGGAGCTGTTTTTT; cdr3_aa: CASSWDPGRNTGELFF
j_call: TRBJ2-7; clone_size: -; d_call: -; v_call: TRBV11-2; cdr3_nt: TGTGCCAGCAGCTTTCAGGGCAGCTCAACCGTCTACGAGCAGTACTTC; cdr3_aa: CASSFQGSSTVYEQYF
j_call: TRBJ2-5; clone_size: -; d_call: TRBD2; v_call: TRBV7-9; cdr3_nt: TGTGCCAGCAGCGCCAGCGGGGTGGAGACCCAGTACTTC; cdr3_aa: CASSASGVETQYF
j_call: TRBJ2-7; clone_size: -; d_call: -; v_call: TRBV5-5; cdr3_nt: TGTGCCAGCAGCTTAGTGGTCGGGAATCTCCACGAGCAGTACTTC; cdr3_aa: CASSLVVGNLHEQYF
j_call: TRBJ1-2; clone_size: -; d_call: TRBD1; v_call: TRBV19; cdr3_nt: TGCCGCAGGGAATCGGGACAGGGTTTTCGGGGCTACACCTTC; cdr3_aa: CRRESGQGFRGYTF
j_call: TRBJ2-3; clone_size: -; d_call: TRBD1; v_call: TRBV18; cdr3_nt: TGTGCCACCTCGGGGACAGTGCCCTCCGCTACGCAGTATTTT; cdr3_aa: CATSGTVPSATQYF
j_call: TRBJ2-7; clone_size: -; d_call: -; v_call: TRBV7-9; cdr3_nt: TGTGCCAGCAGCTTTTGGCCTTACGAGCAGTACTTC; cdr3_aa: CASSFWPYEQYF
j_call: TRBJ2-7; clone_size: once; d_call: -; v_call: TRBV7-6; cdr3_nt: TGTGCCAGCAGCTTATCTGACACTTACTACGAGCAGTACTTC; cdr3_aa: CASSLSDTYYEQYF
j_call: TRBJ1-2; clone_size: -; d_call: TRBD1; v_call: TRBV5-1; cdr3_nt: TGCGCCAGCAGGTCCGTGGGGACAGGGCTAGCTAACTATGGCTACACCTTC; cdr3_aa: CASRSVGTGLANYGYTF
j_call: TRBJ2-1; clone_size: once; d_call: -; v_call: TRBV4-2; cdr3_nt: TGTGCCAGCAGCCAAGATGCGGCGGGGAGCTCCTACAATGAGCAGTTCTTC; cdr3_aa: CASSQDAAGSSYNEQFF
j_call: TRBJ2-7; clone_size: -; d_call: TRBD1; v_call: TRBV10-1; cdr3_nt: TGCGCCAGTGGGGGACAGAGTTTCGGGGAGCAGTACTTC; cdr3_aa: CASGGQSFGEQYF
j_call: TRBJ2-3; clone_size: -; d_call: TRBD2; v_call: TRBV11-2; cdr3_nt: TGTGCCAGCAGCGGACGGACTAGCGGGGGTCTAGATACGCAGTATTTT; cdr3_aa: CASSGRTSGGLDTQYF
j_call: TRBJ2-1; clone_size: -; d_call: -; v_call: TRBV15; cdr3_nt: TGTGCCACCAGCAGAGATTTAGTGCGCGGGCCCCCTGAAGATGAGCAGTTCTTC; cdr3_aa: CATSRDLVRGPPEDEQFF
j_call: TRBJ2-7; clone_size: few; d_call: TRBD2; v_call: TRBV29-1; cdr3_nt: TGCAGCGTTGTTAGCGGGAGTTACGAGCAGTACTTC; cdr3_aa: CSVVSGSYEQYF
j_call: TRBJ2-7; clone_size: -; d_call: -; v_call: TRBV14; cdr3_nt: TGTGCCAGCAGCGGCAGCGGCTCCTACGAGCAGTACTTC; cdr3_aa: CASSGSGSYEQYF
j_call: TRBJ1-5; clone_size: -; d_call: -; v_call: TRBV19; cdr3_nt: TGTGCCAGTAGTTTTGGTGACAGGTCAAATCAGCCCCAGCATTTT; cdr3_aa: CASSFGDRSNQPQHF
j_call: TRBJ2-4; clone_size: -; d_call: -; v_call: TRBV5-4; cdr3_nt: TGTGCCAGCAGCTTGTTCGGGGTGGATGGATGGGCCAAAAACATTCAGTACTTC; cdr3_aa: CASSLFGVDGWAKNIQYF
j_call: TRBJ2-1; clone_size: once; d_call: TRBD1; v_call: TRBV4-1; cdr3_nt: TGCGCCAGCAGCCAAGATGACAGGGCGAGCTCCTACAATGAGCAGTTCTTC; cdr3_aa: CASSQDDRASSYNEQFF
j_call: TRBJ2-5; clone_size: -; d_call: TRBD2; v_call: TRBV14; cdr3_nt: TGTGCCAGCAACCAGTGGTCCGGACTAGCAGAAAAAGAGACCCAGTACTTC; cdr3_aa: CASNQWSGLAEKETQYF
j_call: TRBJ1-5; clone_size: -; d_call: -; v_call: TRBV30; cdr3_nt: TGTGCCTTCCGACCTGGACTCACATTAGGGGGAGATCAGCCCCAGCATTTT; cdr3_aa: CAFRPGLTLGGDQPQHF
j_call: TRBJ1-2; clone_size: -; d_call: -; v_call: TRBV7-9; cdr3_nt: TGTGCCAGCAGACAAGCTGGCGGGATCGGAGGCTACACCTTC; cdr3_aa: CASRQAGGIGGYTF
j_call: TRBJ2-1; clone_size: few; d_call: TRBD2; v_call: TRBV11-3; cdr3_nt: TGTGCCAGCAGCTCCCGACTAGCGGGAGATGAGCAGTTCTTC; cdr3_aa: CASSSRLAGDEQFF